This T cell receptor (beta chain) stems from a study of T-cell memory formation after mild COVID-19. TCRdb reprocessed the 5' RACE reads via MiXCR and lists one record per CDR3 protein. The sample holds 300,000 to 350,000 distinct CDR3 sequences, 15% to 20% seen once. This clonotype was recorded a few times. This CDR3 contains 12 residues. The germline CDR1 and CDR2 sequences are SGDLS and YYNGEE. V was cut by 4 bases and J by 5 bases, with 10 bases left in between. The receptor was derived from a man aged 18 to 30 who had mild COVID-19 (a few samples of this study predate the infection). Cell type and time point are not known. Sequencing was done on a sample of PBMCs or a T cell subset sorted from them (not recorded which). The chain couples TRBV9 to TRBJ2-7; D perhaps matches TRBD1 (6 bases). CDR3 amino acids: CASSYRDNEQYF. The CDR3, as DNA: TGTGCCAGCAGCTACAGGGACAACGAGCAGTACTTC.